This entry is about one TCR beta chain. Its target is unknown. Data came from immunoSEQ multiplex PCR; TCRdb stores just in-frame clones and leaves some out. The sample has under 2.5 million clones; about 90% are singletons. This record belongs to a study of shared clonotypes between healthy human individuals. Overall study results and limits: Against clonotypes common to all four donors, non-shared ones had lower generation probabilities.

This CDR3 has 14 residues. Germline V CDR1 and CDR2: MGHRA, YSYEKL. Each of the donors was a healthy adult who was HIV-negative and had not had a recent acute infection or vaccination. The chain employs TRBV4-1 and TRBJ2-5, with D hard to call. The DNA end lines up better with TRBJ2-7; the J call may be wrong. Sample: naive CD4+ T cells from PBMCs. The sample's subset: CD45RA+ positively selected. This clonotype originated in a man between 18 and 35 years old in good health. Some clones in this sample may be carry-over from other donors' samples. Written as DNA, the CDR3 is TGCGCCAGCAGACCTGACGGACGGACCTACGAGCAGTACTTC. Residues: CASRPDGRTYEQYF.